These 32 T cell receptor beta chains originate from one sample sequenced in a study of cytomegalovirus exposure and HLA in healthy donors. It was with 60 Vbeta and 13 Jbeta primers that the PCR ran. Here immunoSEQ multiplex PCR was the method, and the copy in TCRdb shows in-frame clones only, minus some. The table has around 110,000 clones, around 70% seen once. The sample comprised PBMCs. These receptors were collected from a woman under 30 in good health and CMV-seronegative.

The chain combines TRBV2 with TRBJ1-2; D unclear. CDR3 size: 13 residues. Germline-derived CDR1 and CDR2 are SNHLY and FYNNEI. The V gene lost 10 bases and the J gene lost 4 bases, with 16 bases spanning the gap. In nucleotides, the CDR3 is TGTGCCACGCCATTCTCGGGTAGCTATGGCTACACCTTC. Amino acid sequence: CATPFSGSYGYTF.

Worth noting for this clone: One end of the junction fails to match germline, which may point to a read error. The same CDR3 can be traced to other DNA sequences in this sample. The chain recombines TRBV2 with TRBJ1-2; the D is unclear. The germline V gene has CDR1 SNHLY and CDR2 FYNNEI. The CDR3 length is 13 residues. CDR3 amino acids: CASSGEPFYGYTF. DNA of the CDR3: TGTGCCAGCAGCGGGGAGCCTTTCTATGGCTACACATTC.

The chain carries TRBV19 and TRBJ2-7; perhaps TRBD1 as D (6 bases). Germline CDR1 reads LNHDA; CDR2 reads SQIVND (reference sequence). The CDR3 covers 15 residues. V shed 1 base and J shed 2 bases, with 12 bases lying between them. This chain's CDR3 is CASSIAHRATYEQYF. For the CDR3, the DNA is TGTGCCAGTAGTATAGCCCACAGGGCAACCTACGAGCAGTACTTC.

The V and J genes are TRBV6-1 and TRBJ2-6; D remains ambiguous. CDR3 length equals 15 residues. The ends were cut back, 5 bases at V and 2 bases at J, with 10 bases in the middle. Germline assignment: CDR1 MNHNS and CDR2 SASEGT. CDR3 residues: CASSSWPTGANVLTF. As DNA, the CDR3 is TGTGCCAGCAGTTCTTGGCCGACTGGGGCCAACGTCCTGACTTTC.

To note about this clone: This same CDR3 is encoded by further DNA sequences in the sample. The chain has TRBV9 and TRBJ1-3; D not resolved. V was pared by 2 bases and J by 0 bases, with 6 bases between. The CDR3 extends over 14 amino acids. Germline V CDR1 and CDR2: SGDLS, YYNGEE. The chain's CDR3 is CASSVGSSGNTIYF. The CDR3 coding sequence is TGTGCCAGCAGCGTGGGGAGCTCTGGAAACACCATATATTTT.

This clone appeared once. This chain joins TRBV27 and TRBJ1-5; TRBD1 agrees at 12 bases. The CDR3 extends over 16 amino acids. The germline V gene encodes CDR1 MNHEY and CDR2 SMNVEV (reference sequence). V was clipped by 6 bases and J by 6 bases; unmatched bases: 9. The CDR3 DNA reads TGTGCCAGCAGGACCCTGGGACAGGGGGCCGGTCAGCCCCAGCATTTT. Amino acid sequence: CASRTLGQGAGQPQHF.

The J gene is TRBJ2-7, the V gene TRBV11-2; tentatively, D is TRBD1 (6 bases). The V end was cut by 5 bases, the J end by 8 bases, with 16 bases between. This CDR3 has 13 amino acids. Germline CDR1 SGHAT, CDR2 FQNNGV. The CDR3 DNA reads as TGTGCCAGCAGCACTAGTCGTGGGGGCCAGCAGTACTTC. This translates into CASSTSRGGQQYF.

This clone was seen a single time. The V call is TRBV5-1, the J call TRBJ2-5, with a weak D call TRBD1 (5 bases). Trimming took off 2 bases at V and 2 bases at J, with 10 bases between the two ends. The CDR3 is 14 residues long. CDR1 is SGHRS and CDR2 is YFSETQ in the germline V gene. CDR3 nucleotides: TGCGCCAGCAGCTTTTTGGACACACAAGAGACCCAGTACTTC. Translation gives CASSFLDTQETQYF. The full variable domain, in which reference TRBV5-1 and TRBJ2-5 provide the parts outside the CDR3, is KAGVTQTPRYLIKTRGQQVTLSCSPISGHRSVSWYQQTPGQGLQFLFEYFSETQRNKGNFPGRFSGRQFSNSRSEMNVSTLELGDSALYLCASSFLDTQETQYFGPGTRLLVL.

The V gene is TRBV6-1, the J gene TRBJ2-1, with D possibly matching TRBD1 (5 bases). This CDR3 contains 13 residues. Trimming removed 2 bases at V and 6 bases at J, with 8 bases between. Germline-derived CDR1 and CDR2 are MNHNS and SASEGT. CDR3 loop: CASSETDSNEQFF. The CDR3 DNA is TGTGCCAGCAGTGAAACTGACAGCAATGAGCAGTTCTTC.

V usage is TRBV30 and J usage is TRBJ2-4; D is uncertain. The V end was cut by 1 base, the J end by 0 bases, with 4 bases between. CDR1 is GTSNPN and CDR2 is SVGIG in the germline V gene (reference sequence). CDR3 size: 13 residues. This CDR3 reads CAWSEQAKNIQYF. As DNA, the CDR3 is TGTGCCTGGAGTGAGCAAGCCAAAAACATTCAGTACTTC.

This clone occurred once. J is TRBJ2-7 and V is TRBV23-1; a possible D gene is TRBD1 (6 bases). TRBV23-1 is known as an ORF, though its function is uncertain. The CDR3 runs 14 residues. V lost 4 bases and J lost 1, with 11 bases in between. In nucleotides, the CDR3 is TGCGCCAGCAGTCCTCGACAGGCATCCTACGAGCAGTACTTC. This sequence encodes CASSPRQASYEQYF.

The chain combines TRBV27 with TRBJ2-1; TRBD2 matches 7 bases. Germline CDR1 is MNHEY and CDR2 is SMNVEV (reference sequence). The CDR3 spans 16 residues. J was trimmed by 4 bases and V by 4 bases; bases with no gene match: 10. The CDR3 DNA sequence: TGTGCCAGCAGTTCCTCCTCTAGCGGACCTTACAATGAGCAGTTCTTC. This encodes CASSSSSSGPYNEQFF.

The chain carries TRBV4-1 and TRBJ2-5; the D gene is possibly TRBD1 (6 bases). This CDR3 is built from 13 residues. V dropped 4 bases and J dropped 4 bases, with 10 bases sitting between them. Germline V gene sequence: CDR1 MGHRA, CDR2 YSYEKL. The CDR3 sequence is CASSPQGSETQYF. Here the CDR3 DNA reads TGCGCCAGCAGCCCCCAGGGGTCAGAGACCCAGTACTTC.

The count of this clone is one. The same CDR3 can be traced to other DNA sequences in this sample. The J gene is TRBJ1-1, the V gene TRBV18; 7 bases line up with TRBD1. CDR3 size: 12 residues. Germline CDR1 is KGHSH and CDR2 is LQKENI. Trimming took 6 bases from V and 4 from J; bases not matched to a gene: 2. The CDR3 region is CASSQGGTEAFF. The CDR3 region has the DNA TGTGCCAGCTCCCAGGGGGGCACTGAAGCTTTCTTT.

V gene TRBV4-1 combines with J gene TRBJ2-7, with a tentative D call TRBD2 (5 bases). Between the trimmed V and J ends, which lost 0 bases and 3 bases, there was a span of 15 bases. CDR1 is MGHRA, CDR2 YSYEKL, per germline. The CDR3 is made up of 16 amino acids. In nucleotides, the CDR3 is TGCGCCAGCAGCCAAGACGGAGAGGGAAGTGGCTACGAGCAGTACTTC. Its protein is CASSQDGEGSGYEQYF.

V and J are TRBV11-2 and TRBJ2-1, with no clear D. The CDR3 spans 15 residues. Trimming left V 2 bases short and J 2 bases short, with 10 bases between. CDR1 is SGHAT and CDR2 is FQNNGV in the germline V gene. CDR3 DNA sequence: TGTGCCAGCAGCTTAATTCCGGGTACCTACAATGAGCAGTTCTTC. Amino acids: CASSLIPGTYNEQFF.

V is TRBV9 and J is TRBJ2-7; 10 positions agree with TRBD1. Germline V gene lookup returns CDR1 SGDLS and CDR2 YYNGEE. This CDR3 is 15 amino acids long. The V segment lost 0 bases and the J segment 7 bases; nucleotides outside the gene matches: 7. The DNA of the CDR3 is TGTGCCAGCAGCGTAGCTACAGGGACAGGGGTTGAGCAGTACTTC. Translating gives CASSVATGTGVEQYF. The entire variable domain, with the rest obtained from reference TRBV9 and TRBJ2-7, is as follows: DSGVTQTPKHLITATGQRVTLRCSPRSGDLSVYWYQQSLDQGLQFLIQYYNGEERAKGNILERFSAQQFPDLHSELNLSSLELGDSALYFCASSVATGTGVEQYFGPGTRLTVT.

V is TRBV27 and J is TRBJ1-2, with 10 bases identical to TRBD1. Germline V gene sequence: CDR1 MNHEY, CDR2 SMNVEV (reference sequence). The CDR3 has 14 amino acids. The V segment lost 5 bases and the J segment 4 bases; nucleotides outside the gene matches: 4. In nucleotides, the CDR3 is TGTGCCAGCAGTCCCGGACAGGGGGTCTATGGCTACACCTTC. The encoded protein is CASSPGQGVYGYTF.

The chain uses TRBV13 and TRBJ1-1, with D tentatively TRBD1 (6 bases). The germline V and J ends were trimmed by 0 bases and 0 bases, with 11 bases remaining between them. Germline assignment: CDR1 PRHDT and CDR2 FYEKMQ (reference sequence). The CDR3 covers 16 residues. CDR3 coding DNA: TGTGCCAGCAGCTTAGGCGGGGGGCCATTGAACACTGAAGCTTTCTTT. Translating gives CASSLGGGPLNTEAFF.

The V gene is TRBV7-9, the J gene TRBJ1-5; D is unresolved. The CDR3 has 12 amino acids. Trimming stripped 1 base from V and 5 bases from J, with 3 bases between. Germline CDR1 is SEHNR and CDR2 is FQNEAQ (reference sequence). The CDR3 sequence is CASSLGDQPQHF. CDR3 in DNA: TGTGCCAGCAGCTTAGGAGATCAGCCCCAGCATTTT.

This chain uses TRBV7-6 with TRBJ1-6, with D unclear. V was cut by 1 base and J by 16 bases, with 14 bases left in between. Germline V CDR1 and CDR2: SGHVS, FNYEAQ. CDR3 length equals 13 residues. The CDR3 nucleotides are TGTGCCAGCAGCTTAGAATTGGGCCAGGTTCTCCACTTT. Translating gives CASSLELGQVLHF.

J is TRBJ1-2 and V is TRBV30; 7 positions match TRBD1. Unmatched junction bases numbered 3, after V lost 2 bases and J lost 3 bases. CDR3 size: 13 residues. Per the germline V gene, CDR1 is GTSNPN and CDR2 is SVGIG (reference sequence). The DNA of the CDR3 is TGTGCCTGGAGTTTCGACAGGGACTATGGCTACACCTTC. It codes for CAWSFDRDYGYTF.

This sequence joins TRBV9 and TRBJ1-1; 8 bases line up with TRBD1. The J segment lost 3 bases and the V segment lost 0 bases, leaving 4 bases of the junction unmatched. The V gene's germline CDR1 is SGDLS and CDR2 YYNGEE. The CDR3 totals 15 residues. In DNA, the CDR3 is TGTGCCAGCAGCGTAGTACCGGGACAGGACACTGAAGCTTTCTTT. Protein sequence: CASSVVPGQDTEAFF.

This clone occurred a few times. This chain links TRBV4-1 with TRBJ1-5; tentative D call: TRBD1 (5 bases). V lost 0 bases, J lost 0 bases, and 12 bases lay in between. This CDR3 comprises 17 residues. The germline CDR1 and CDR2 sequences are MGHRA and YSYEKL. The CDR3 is CASSQDPGESSNQPQHF. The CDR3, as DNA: TGCGCCAGCAGCCAAGATCCGGGGGAGAGTAGCAATCAGCCCCAGCATTTT.

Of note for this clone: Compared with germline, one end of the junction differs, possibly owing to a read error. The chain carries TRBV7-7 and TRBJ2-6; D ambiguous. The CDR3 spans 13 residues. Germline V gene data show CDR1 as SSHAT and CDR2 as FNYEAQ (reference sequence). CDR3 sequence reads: CASSPIGANVLTF. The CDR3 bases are TGTGCTAGCAGCCCTATTGGGGCCAACGTCCTGACTTTC.

The CDR3 loop is CAWSHDRNTEAFF. The CDR3 nucleotides are TGTGCCTGGAGCCATGACAGAAACACTGAAGCTTTCTTT. J is TRBJ1-1 and V is TRBV30, with D perhaps TRBD1 (5 bases). The CDR3 consists of 13 residues. CDR1 and CDR2 (germline): GTSNPN, SVGIG (reference sequence). The V end lost 3 bases, the J end lost 2 bases, and 10 bases lay between the germline ends.

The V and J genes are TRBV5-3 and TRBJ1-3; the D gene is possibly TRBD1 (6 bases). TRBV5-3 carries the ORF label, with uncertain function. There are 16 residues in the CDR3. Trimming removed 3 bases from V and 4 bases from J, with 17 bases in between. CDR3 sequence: CARSSTSRDTGNTIYF. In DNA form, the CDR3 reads TGTGCCAGAAGCTCAACGAGCCGGGACACCGGAAACACCATATATTTT.

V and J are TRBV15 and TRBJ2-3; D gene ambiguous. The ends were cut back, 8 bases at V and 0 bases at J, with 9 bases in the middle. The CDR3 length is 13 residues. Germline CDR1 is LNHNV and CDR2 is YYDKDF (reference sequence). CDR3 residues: CATGPTSTDTQYF. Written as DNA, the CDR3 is TGTGCCACCGGTCCTACTAGCACAGATACGCAGTATTTT. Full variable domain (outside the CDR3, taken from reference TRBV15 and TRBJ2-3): DAMVIQNPRYQVTQFGKPVTLSCSQTLNHNVMYWYQQKSSQAPKLLFHYYDKDFNNEADTPDNFQSRRPNTSFCFLDIRSPGLGDTAMYLCATGPTSTDTQYFGPGTRLTVL.

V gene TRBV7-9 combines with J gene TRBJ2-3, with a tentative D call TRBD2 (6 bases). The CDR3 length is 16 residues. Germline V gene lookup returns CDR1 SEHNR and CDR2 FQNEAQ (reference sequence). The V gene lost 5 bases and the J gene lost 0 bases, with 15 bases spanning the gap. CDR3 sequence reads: CASSLGTLASTDTQYF. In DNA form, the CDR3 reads TGTGCCAGCAGCCTTGGGACCCTAGCGAGCACAGATACGCAGTATTTT.

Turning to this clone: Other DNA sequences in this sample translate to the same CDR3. This CDR3 reads CASSLQGSGANVLTF. CDR3 sequence (DNA): TGCGCCAGCAGCTTACAGGGGTCTGGGGCCAACGTCCTGACTTTC. The V gene is TRBV5-1, the J gene TRBJ2-6; TRBD1 aligns across 7 bases. J was trimmed by 1 base and V by 2 bases; bases with no gene match: 0. Germline V CDR1 and CDR2: SGHRS, YFSETQ. This CDR3 region has 15 residues.

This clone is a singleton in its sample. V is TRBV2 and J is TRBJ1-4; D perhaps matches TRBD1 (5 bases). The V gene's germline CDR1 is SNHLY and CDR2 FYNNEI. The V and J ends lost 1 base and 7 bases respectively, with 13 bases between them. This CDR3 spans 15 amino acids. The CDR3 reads CASSEGGRRGEKLFF. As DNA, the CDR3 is TGTGCCAGCAGTGAAGGGGGTAGGAGGGGTGAAAAACTGTTTTTT.

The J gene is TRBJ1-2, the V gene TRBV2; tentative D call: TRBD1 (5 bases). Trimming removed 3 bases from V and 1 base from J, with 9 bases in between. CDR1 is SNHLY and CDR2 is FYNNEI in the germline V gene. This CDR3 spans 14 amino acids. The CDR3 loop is CASSEVQVNYGYTF. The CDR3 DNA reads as TGTGCCAGCAGTGAGGTACAGGTTAACTATGGCTACACCTTC.